The clone carrying this TCR beta chain was observed a handful of times. The antigen is undetermined. The sample belongs to a study of shared clonotypes between healthy human individuals. CDR3 length: 14 amino acids. The method was immunoSEQ multiplex PCR; TCRdb's version includes in-frame clones alone and lacks a portion of them. Of about 1 million clones in the sample, 65% to 75% are singletons; the top ten hold nearly 1.5%. The study's findings and limits: Genetic and exposure-history diversity was limited by the small donor number. What naive subsets generally showed was a larger estimated richness than memory subsets showed. Around 4.7% of naive CD4 clonotypes were shared across four donors. Sampling was confined to blood; repertoires within tissues likely differ.

The source is a man between 18 and 29 years old in good health. Sequencing was performed on memory CD4+ T cells sorted from blood. Described subset: CD45RA-negative fraction. The chain has TRBV7-5 and TRBJ1-2. TRBV7-5 is an annotated pseudogene. The CDR3 region has the DNA TGTGCCAGAAGCTTATATAGGGGACTCTATGGCTACACCTTC. This sequence encodes CARSLYRGLYGYTF.